Below are 5 T cell receptor beta chains sequenced from a single sample in a study of T cell responses to AZD1222 COVID-19 vaccine. TCRdb's copy holds only in-frame clones and misses some; the assay was immunoSEQ multiplex PCR. The sample comprises fewer than 200,000 clones, around 94% of which are singletons, and about 10% rests with the top ten. Here the sequenced sample was peripheral blood, taken on day 0 of AZD1222 vaccination. The receptors derive from an adult in good health.

The chain joins TRBV2 to TRBJ1-1, with TRBD1 as a possible D gene (6 bases). CDR3 size: 11 residues. V was trimmed by 5 bases and J by 8 bases, leaving 9 bases between them. The germline V gene has CDR1 SNHLY and CDR2 FYNNEI. In DNA, the CDR3 is TGTGCCAGCAGTCTGGACAGAGAAGCTTTCTTT. This codes for CASSLDREAFF.

The V and J genes are TRBV9 and TRBJ1-2; TRBD1 might be the D (6 bases). The germline V gene encodes CDR1 SGDLS and CDR2 YYNGEE. Between the trimmed V and J ends, which lost 3 bases and 8 bases, there was a span of 14 bases. CDR3 size: 13 residues. CDR3 sequence reads: CASSAHRARGYTF. CDR3 DNA sequence: TGTGCCAGCAGCGCACACAGGGCGCGCGGCTACACCTTC.

The chain combines TRBV2 with TRBJ1-2; no reliable D call. Trimming took off 1 base at V and 8 bases at J, with 8 bases between the two ends. Germline CDR1 SNHLY, CDR2 FYNNEI. CDR3 length: 12 residues. Here the CDR3 reads CASSEDRLGYTF. CDR3 coding DNA: TGTGCCAGCAGTGAAGATCGGCTAGGCTACACCTTC.

This clone was seen more than once but under ten times. This sequence joins TRBV6-5 and TRBJ1-1; no reliable D call. V lost 4 bases and J lost 7, with 13 bases in between. This CDR3 region has 13 residues. Germline V gene lookup returns CDR1 MNHEY and CDR2 SVGAGI. Written as DNA, the CDR3 is TGTGCCAGCAGTTCTGAGGGAGGAAGTGAAGCTTTCTTT. Protein: CASSSEGGSEAFF.

V usage is TRBV7-2 and J usage is TRBJ1-1; D might be TRBD1 (6 bases). The CDR3 is 13 amino acids. From germline, CDR1 is SGHTA and CDR2 FQGNSA. The ends were cut back, 5 bases at V and 6 bases at J, with 13 bases in the middle. The chain's CDR3 is CASSIYREPEAFF. The CDR3 DNA sequence: TGTGCCAGCAGCATTTACAGGGAGCCTGAAGCTTTCTTT.